One sample yielded the 2 T cell receptor beta chains listed below, sequenced in a study of technical replicates of blood from a handful of donors. Only in-frame clones appear in the TCRdb table, and some are missing; sequencing was by immunoSEQ multiplex PCR. This table has about 81,000 clones, roughly 95% appearing once. Sequencing used T cells isolated from PBMCs. Every receptor here comes from a human donor in good health.

This clone was detected once. The rearrangement joins TRBV5-8 to TRBJ2-3; weak D call: TRBD2 (5 bases). Trimming shortened V by 2 bases and J by 5 bases, and 12 bases separated the two germline ends. Germline V gives CDR1 SGHTS, CDR2 YDEGEE. The CDR3 length is 14 residues. In DNA form, the CDR3 reads TGTGCCAGCAGCTTACGTAGCGCCCAAGATACGCAGTATTTT. Its translation: CASSLRSAQDTQYF.

The CDR3 nucleotides read TGTGCCAGCAGCGTAGACAGCTTCACTGAAGCTTTCTTT. Translation: CASSVDSFTEAFF. The chain carries TRBV9 and TRBJ1-1, with D unclear. Trimming stripped 0 bases from V and 4 bases from J, with 7 bases between. The CDR3 covers 13 residues. From germline, CDR1 is SGDLS and CDR2 YYNGEE.